The 7 T cell receptor beta chains listed next were all sequenced from one sample in a study of T-cell reconstitution after alpha-beta-depleted transplantation in children. Preparation of the TCRbeta library used unique molecular identifiers. TCRdb used MiXCR to reprocess the PCR reads, holding one entry per CDR3 protein. The sample lists tens of thousands of distinct CDR3 sequences, around 4.7% occurring once. The specimen was PBMCs, mostly from graft donor cells, collected 180 days after TCRalphabeta/CD19-depleted stem cell transplant. The receptors shown here come from a boy younger than two who had a stem cell transplant for acute myeloid leukemia, so the T cells may come from the graft donor.

The table lists this clonotype with many counts. The chain recombines TRBV7-9 with TRBJ2-7; D not resolved. Germline V lookup: CDR1 SEHNR, CDR2 FQNEAQ (reference sequence). The germline V and J ends were trimmed by 5 bases and 9 bases, with 14 bases remaining between them. The CDR3 is 12 residues long. In DNA, the CDR3 is TGTGCCAGCAGCGACGGACGGACGGTGCAGTACGTC. Amino acid sequence: CASSDGRTVQYV.

This clonotype showed up many times. This chain joins TRBV9 and TRBJ2-1, with D perhaps matching TRBD1 or TRBD2 (5 bases each). The germline CDR1 and CDR2 sequences are SGDLS and YYNGEE. The CDR3 runs 18 residues. V lost 5 bases, J lost 7 bases, and 28 bases lay in between. The DNA of the CDR3 is TGTGCCAGCAGGACTTCGAGGGGATGTTTGGTTGCGAGTAATGAGCAGTTCTTC. Translating it yields CASRTSRGCLVASNEQFF.

There are many counts of this clonotype. The CDR3 reads CASSSLPSPSYNEQFF. CDR3 in DNA: TGTGCCAGCAGCTCCCTCCCTAGCCCCTCCTACAATGAGCAGTTCTTC. The V and J genes are TRBV3-1 and TRBJ2-1; D might be TRBD2 (5 bases). CDR1 is LGHDT and CDR2 is YNNKEL in the germline V gene (reference sequence). The CDR3 consists of 16 residues. V was pared by 5 bases and J by 0 bases, with 14 bases between.

Note on this clonotype: This may come from a read error, since a much larger clone is one base off. This likely comes from a read error, as the CDR3 has no conserved phenylalanine or tryptophan at its end. The CDR3 nucleotides are TGTGCCAGCTCACCGGCGGGGTCTGCGTCCCAAGCTTTCCTT. It codes for CASSPAGSASQAFL. This chain connects TRBV18 to TRBJ1-1; no definite D call. The germline V gene encodes CDR1 KGHSH and CDR2 LQKENI. The germline V and J ends were trimmed by 3 bases and 9 bases, with 17 bases remaining between them. CDR3 length: 14 amino acids.

This clonotype was seen many times. The chain couples TRBV4-3 to TRBJ1-4; 7 nucleotides match TRBD1. The CDR3 sequence is 16 residues long. Germline CDR1 and CDR2: LGHNA and YSLEER. V lost 0 bases, J lost 4 bases, and 5 bases stayed unmatched. CDR3 bases: TGCGCCAGCAGCCAAGACGGGACAGCTGGTAATGAAAAACTGTTTTTT. Translated, it gives CASSQDGTAGNEKLFF.

In this sample, this clonotype turned up many times. V and J are TRBV5-1 and TRBJ1-4; 7 bases agree with TRBD1. The V gene's germline CDR1 is SGHRS and CDR2 YFSETQ. The ends lost 3 bases at V and 5 bases at J; junction bases unmatched: 4. The CDR3 consists of 14 residues. CDR3 in amino acids: CASSSGTANEKLFF. In DNA, the CDR3 is TGCGCCAGCAGCTCGGGGACAGCCAATGAAAAACTGTTTTTT.

This clonotype was recorded at least ten times. The chain carries TRBV10-3 and TRBJ2-1; possibly TRBD2 for D (7 bases). There are 15 residues in the CDR3. Trimming stripped 3 bases from V and 7 bases from J, with 16 bases between. From germline, CDR1 is ENHRY and CDR2 SYGVKD. CDR3 nucleotide sequence: TGTGCCATCAGTGACCAGGGGAGGGGCGCGAATGAGCAGTTCTTC. It codes for CAISDQGRGANEQFF.